One TCR beta chain is described in this entry. These data originate in a study of shared clonotypes between healthy human individuals. Produced via immunoSEQ multiplex PCR; TCRdb's table is partial and in-frame only. Here the sample spans fewer than 1.6 million clones, approximately 98.5% being singletons. The receptor comes from a man between 25 and 39 years old in good health. What was sequenced was naive CD4+ T cells sorted from blood. Stated subset: CD45RA+ positively selected.

CDR3 nucleotide sequence: TGTGCCATCAGTGAGTCGAGAATCTCTAGCGGGAGACCTGGGGCCAACGTCCTGACTTTC. This gives the protein CAISESRISSGRPGANVLTF. The rearrangement joins TRBV10-3 to TRBJ2-6; 10 bases are a match to TRBD2. The CDR3 length is 20 residues. CDR1 is ENHRY and CDR2 is SYGVKD in the germline V gene. Trimming at V came to 0 bases and at J to 2 bases, leaving 10 bases not matched to a gene.